A single sample gave rise to the 7 T cell receptor beta chains below, sequenced in a study of T cell responses to AZD1222 COVID-19 vaccine. Libraries were prepared by immunoSEQ multiplex PCR; TCRdb keeps only in-frame clonotypes and omits some of them. The data show some 150,000 clones, about 92% seen once. This specimen was peripheral blood, taken on day 0 of AZD1222 vaccination. The source of these receptors is an adult in good health.

The J gene is TRBJ1-6, the V gene TRBV6-5; maybe TRBD1 (6 bases). The CDR3 sequence is 14 residues long. The germline CDR1 and CDR2 sequences are MNHEY and SVGAGI. The germline V and J ends were trimmed by 7 bases and 3 bases, with 10 bases remaining between them. The CDR3 sequence: CASILTGYNSPLHF. CDR3 DNA: TGTGCCAGCATCCTGACAGGCTATAATTCACCCCTCCACTTT.

The chain uses TRBV19 and TRBJ2-5; no firm D call. CDR1 LNHDA and CDR2 SQIVND come from the germline V gene (reference sequence). The CDR3 is 14 residues long. The ends were cut back, 6 bases at V and 2 bases at J, with 13 bases in the middle. CDR3 coding DNA: TGTGCCAGTAGAGAGTCACCTGGGCAAGAGACCCAGTACTTC. Protein sequence: CASRESPGQETQYF.

V gene TRBV6-6 combines with J gene TRBJ2-7; D gene unclear. CDR1 is MNHNY and CDR2 is SVGAGI in the germline V gene (reference sequence). V shed 2 bases and J shed 0 bases, with 8 bases lying between them. The CDR3 has 14 residues. This chain's CDR3 is CASSYDYVSYEQYF. The CDR3 DNA is TGTGCCAGCAGTTACGATTACGTCTCCTACGAGCAGTACTTC.

The CDR3 DNA sequence: TGTGCCAGCAGCCAAGTGACAGGGACAAAACTGTTTTTT. It codes for CASSQVTGTKLFF. The rearrangement uses TRBV3-1 (or the pseudogene TRBV3-2) and TRBJ1-4; 7 bases are shared with TRBD1. V was pared by 1 base and J by 10 bases, with 3 bases of the junction left unmatched. CDR1 is LGHDT and CDR2 is YNNKEL in the germline V gene (reference sequence). The CDR3 is 13 residues long.

This rearrangement joins TRBV7-9 to TRBJ2-3; 11 bases are shared with TRBD1. CDR3 length: 14 residues. Trimming cost V 4 bases and J 4 bases; bases outside gene matches: 1. Germline-derived CDR1 and CDR2 are SEHNR and FQNEAQ (reference sequence). CDR3 DNA: TGTGCCAGCAGCTGGGGACAGGGGGCAGATACGCAGTATTTT. This sequence encodes CASSWGQGADTQYF.

V and J are TRBV29-1 and TRBJ2-2, with TRBD2 matching over 8 bases. The ends lost 6 bases at V and 0 bases at J; junction bases unmatched: 6. In germline, CDR1 is SQVTM, CDR2 ANQGSEA. There are 15 residues in the CDR3. In nucleotides, the CDR3 is TGCAGCGTGCTGGGACTAGAGGCGAACACCGGGGAGCTGTTTTTT. Residues: CSVLGLEANTGELFF.

The table lists this clone with a count of one. The chain combines TRBV10-1 with TRBJ2-1, with 9 bases identical to TRBD2. V was pared by 0 bases and J by 8 bases, with 8 bases of the junction left unmatched. CDR3 length: 16 amino acids. Germline lookup yields CDR1 WNHNN and CDR2 SYGVQD (reference sequence). The CDR3 loop reads CASSESPVGGRDEQFF. The CDR3 bases are TGCGCCAGCAGTGAGTCGCCCGTAGGCGGGAGGGATGAGCAGTTCTTC.